This record covers a single T cell receptor beta chain. This clone's antigen is unknown. No much larger clonotype is one base removed from it; base qualities were not supplied. These data originate in a study of PD-1 blockade in classical Hodgkin lymphoma (dated by TCRdb to about 2020). Looking at the study overall: Nivolumab dosing was 3 mg/kg intravenously every 2 weeks, continuing until either disease progression or unacceptable toxicity. The study used TCR beta sequencing and CyTOF to define a peripheral blood immune signature of response to PD-1 blockade in classical Hodgkin lymphoma. Broader findings and caveats from the paper: Only a single clinical trial cohort was studied, and what caused the repertoire differences, possibly disease activity or prior therapy, remained undefined. Baseline TCR diversity was reported as lower in newly diagnosed patients than in healthy donors, and lower still in relapsed/refractory patients. Patients starting nivolumab less than 1 year after ASCT had lower diversity and were excluded from later analyses to avoid confounding by immune reconstitution. A significant rise by C4D1 was seen in CD4+ but not CD8+ TCR diversity (p=0.0027 vs p=0.16), with the rise being most apparent in complete responders (p=0.02). Trial patients with a complete response had baseline diversity similar to that of newly diagnosed patients, while partial responders and progressors had significantly lower diversity.

In the germline V gene, CDR1 corresponds to SGHAT and CDR2 to FQNNGV. The CDR3 sequence holds 15 residues, the cysteine and phenylalanine included. The kept DNA is CDR3 alone, 45 bases in frame from the first base. V is clipped by 6 bases and J by 4 bases, and the sequence between their germline boundaries is 16 bases long. What the time point label conveys for this sample: cycle 1 day 1 (C1D1), immediately before nivolumab initiation. All trial patients had relapsed after autologous stem cell transplantation, with cohorts A, B and C differing in prior brentuximab vedotin exposure. The trial cohort comprised about 60 patients with relapsed/refractory classical Hodgkin lymphoma whose best overall responses were complete response, partial response or progressive disease. Trial patients were treated with single-agent nivolumab in the multi-cohort phase II CheckMate 205 trial. An independent review committee assessed best overall response by applying the 2007 International Working Group response criteria. Trial PBMCs were obtained immediately prior to nivolumab initiation (C1D1) and on therapy at cycle 2 day 1 and cycle 4 day 1. Peripheral blood was collected in 8 mL Vacutainer Cell Preparation Tubes, from which PBMCs were isolated by centrifugation and then cryopreserved.

The Qiagen DNeasy kit was used to extract genomic DNA from unsorted PBMCs and from the negatively selected CD4+ and CD8+ fractions. TCR beta CDR3 regions were subjected to amplification by immunoSEQ multiplex PCR with primers that anneal to V and J segments. A synthetic immune receptor repertoire was used to minimize amplification bias, and any residual bias was removed computationally once sequencing was done. The authors processed their data as follows. Custom Python scripts were used to quantify repertoire diversity as the Shannon entropy index. Unsorted, CD4+ and CD8+ repertoires were analyzed separately, except in combined analyses where CD4+ and CD8+ sequences were merged in silico. Clonal expansion was defined as a frequency increase of at least 2-fold after treatment compared with C1D1, and clones undetected at baseline were assigned a pseudocount of 0.5. Singleton clones were defined as clones with 0 or 1 copy at C1D1, and non-singleton clones were defined as clones with 2 or more copies. Clones expanded in unsorted samples were annotated as CD4+, CD8+ or unknown by matching protein sequences in sorted samples from the same patient. Wilcoxon tests on paired samples were used to test diversity changes from C1D1 to C4D1. TCRdb took over this immuneACCESS table, retaining in-frame rearrangements with V and J assigned. Such tables are incomplete; in checked studies, under half of the missing clones stem from an unresolved V gene, and the remainder is unexplained. V and J calls and clone size follow that table, whereas D and trimming were derived from the DNA. Counted in this sample were about 97,000 clones; over 80% of them appeared once. The ten most abundant clones make up more than 10% of the sample.

The sample was peripheral blood mononuclear cells (PBMCs), taken at baseline. The sequence derives from a human donor with classical Hodgkin lymphoma. Here the chain combines TRBV11-2 and TRBJ1-3; the D gene assignment is ambiguous. The DNA sequence is as follows: TGTGCCAGCAGTTTATCAAGCTACTCGGGAAACACCATATATTTT. This is translated as CASSLSSYSGNTIYF.